The following is a T cell receptor beta chain sequence with its context. This record comes from a study of T cell responses to AZD1222 COVID-19 vaccine. This CDR3 has 15 residues. Germline CDR1 and CDR2: MGHRA and YSYEKL. Trimming stripped 1 base from V and 5 bases from J, with 14 bases between. The table came from immunoSEQ multiplex PCR; TCRdb's copy has only in-frame clones and leaves some out. Here the sample spans about 170,000 clones, just under 95% being singletons. The source was peripheral blood, collected on day 0 of AZD1222 vaccination. The receptor was derived from an adult in good health. This chain joins TRBV4-1 and TRBJ1-2; a possible D gene is TRBD1 (6 bases). The DNA for the CDR3 is TGCGCCAGCAGCCAAGTGACGGGACAAATTTATGGCTACACCTTC. Translated, it gives CASSQVTGQIYGYTF.